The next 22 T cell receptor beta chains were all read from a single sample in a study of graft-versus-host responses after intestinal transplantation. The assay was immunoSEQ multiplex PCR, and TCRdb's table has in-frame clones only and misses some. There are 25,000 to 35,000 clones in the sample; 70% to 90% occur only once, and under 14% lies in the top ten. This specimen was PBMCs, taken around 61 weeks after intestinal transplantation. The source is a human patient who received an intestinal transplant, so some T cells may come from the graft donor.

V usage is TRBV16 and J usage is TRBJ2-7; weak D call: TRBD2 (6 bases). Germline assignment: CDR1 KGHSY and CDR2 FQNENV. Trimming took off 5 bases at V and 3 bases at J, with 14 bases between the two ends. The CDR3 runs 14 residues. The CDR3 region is CASSMDYRYYEQYF. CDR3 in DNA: TGTGCCAGCAGCATGGACTACAGGTACTACGAGCAGTACTTC.

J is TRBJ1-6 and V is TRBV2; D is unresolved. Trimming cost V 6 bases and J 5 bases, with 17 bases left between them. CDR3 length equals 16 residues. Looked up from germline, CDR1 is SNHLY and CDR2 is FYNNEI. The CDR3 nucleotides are TGTGCCAGCAGCGCCGGGCCCCCCGCGGATAATTCACCCCTCCACTTT. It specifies CASSAGPPADNSPLHF.

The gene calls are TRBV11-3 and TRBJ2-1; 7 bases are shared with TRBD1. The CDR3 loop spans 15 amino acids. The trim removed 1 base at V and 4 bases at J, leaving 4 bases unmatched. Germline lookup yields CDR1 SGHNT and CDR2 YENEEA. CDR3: CASSLGMGQYNEQFF. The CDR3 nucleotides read TGTGCCAGCAGCTTAGGAATGGGACAGTACAATGAGCAGTTCTTC.

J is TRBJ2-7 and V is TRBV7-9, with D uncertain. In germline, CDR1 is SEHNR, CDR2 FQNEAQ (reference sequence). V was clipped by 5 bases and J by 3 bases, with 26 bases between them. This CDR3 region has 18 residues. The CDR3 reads CASSKGYGDARELYEQYF. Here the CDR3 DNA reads TGTGCCAGCAGCAAAGGTTATGGCGACGCCCGAGAGCTCTACGAGCAGTACTTC.

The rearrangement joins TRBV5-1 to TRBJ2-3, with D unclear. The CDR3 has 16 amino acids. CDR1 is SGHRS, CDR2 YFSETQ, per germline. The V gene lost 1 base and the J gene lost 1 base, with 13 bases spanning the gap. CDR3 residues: CASSLRPLTGTDTQYF. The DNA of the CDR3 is TGCGCCAGCAGCTTGCGGCCTCTAACGGGCACAGATACGCAGTATTTT. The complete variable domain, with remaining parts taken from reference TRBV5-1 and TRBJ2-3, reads KAGVTQTPRYLIKTRGQQVTLSCSPISGHRSVSWYQQTPGQGLQFLFEYFSETQRNKGNFPGRFSGRQFSNSRSEMNVSTLELGDSALYLCASSLRPLTGTDTQYFGPGTRLTVL.

The CDR3 sequence: CASSYQDPPYGYTF. CDR3 coding DNA: TGTGCCAGCAGTTATCAGGATCCGCCCTATGGCTACACCTTC. J is TRBJ1-2 and V is TRBV6-5; no firm D call. Trimming took off 3 bases at V and 4 bases at J, with 12 bases between the two ends. CDR1 is MNHEY, CDR2 SVGAGI, per germline. This CDR3 is built from 14 residues.

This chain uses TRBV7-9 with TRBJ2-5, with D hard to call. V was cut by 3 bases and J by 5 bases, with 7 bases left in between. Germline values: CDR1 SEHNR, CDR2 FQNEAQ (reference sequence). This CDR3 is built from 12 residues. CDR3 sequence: CASSFPAETQYF. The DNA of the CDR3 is TGTGCCAGCAGCTTCCCGGCGGAGACCCAGTACTTC.

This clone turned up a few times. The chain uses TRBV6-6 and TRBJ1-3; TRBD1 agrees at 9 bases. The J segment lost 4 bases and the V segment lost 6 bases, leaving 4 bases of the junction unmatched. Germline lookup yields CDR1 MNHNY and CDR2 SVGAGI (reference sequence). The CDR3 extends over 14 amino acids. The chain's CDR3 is CASRGTGFGNTIYF. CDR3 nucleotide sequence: TGTGCCAGCAGGGGGACAGGGTTCGGAAACACCATATATTTT.

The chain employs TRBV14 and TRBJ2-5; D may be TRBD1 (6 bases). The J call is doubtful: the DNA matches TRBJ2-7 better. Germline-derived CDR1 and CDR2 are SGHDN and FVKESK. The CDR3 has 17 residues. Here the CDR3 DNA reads TGTGCCAGCAGCGCTCACTCCCCAGGGGCTTATTCCTACGAGCAGTACTTC. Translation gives CASSAHSPGAYSYEQYF.

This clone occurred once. Written as DNA, the CDR3 is TGTGCCAGCAGTTACTCAGGGCCGGGCGGCTACACCTTC. It is translated as CASSYSGPGGYTF. This chain connects TRBV6-5 to TRBJ1-2; no clear D. Germline CDR1 and CDR2: MNHEY and SVGAGI. Deletions cut 0 bases from V and 8 bases from J, with 10 bases between. The CDR3 loop spans 13 amino acids.

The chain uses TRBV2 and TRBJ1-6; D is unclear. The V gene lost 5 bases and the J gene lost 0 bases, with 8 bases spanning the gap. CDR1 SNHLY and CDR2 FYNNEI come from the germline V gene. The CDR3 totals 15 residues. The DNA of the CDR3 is TGTGCCAGCAGTCCACATTTCTCCTATAATTCACCCCTCCACTTT. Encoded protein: CASSPHFSYNSPLHF. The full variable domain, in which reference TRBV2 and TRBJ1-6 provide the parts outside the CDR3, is EPEVTQTPSHQVTQMGQEVILRCVPISNHLYFYWYRQILGQKVEFLVSFYNNEISEKSEIFDDQFSVERPDGSNFTLKIRSTKLEDSAMYFCASSPHFSYNSPLHFGNGTRLTVT.

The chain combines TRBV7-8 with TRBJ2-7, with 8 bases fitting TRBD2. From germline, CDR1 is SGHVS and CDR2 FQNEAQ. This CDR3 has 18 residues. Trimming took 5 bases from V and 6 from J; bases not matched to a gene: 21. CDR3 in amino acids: CASSPYFDRSGRNSEQYF. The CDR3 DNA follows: TGTGCCAGCAGCCCTTACTTCGATCGAAGCGGGAGAAACTCCGAGCAGTACTTC.

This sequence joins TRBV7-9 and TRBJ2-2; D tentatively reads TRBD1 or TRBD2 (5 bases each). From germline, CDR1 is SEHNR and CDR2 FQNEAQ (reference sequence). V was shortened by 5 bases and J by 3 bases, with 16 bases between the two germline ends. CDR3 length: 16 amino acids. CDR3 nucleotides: TGTGCCAGCAGCAACAGACAGCAAGCGGACACCGGGGAGCTGTTTTTT. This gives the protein CASSNRQQADTGELFF.

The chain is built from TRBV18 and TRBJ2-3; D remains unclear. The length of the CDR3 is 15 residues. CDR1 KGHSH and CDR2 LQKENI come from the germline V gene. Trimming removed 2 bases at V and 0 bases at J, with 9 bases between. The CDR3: CASSPSRTSTDTQYF. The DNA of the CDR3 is TGTGCCAGCTCACCATCGCGAACTAGCACAGATACGCAGTATTTT.

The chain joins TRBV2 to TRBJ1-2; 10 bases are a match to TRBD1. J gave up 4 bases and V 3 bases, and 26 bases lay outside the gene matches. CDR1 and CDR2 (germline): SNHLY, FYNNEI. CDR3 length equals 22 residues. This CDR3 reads CASSDSRSRARPTGGESYGYTF. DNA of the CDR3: TGTGCCAGCAGTGATAGTAGGAGTCGAGCTAGACCGACAGGGGGCGAGTCCTATGGCTACACCTTC.

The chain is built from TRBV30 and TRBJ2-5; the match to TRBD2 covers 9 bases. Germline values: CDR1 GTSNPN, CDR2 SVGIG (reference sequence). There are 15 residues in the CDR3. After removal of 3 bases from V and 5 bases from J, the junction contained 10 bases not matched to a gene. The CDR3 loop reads CAWSPGLAGVETQYF. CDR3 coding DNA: TGTGCCTGGAGCCCTGGGTTAGCGGGAGTGGAGACCCAGTACTTC. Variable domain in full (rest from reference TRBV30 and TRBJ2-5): SQTIHQWPATLVQPVGSPLSLECTVEGTSNPNLYWYRQAAGRGLQLLFYSVGIGQISSEVPQNLSASRPQDRQFILSSKKLLLSDSGFYLCAWSPGLAGVETQYFGPGTRLLVL.

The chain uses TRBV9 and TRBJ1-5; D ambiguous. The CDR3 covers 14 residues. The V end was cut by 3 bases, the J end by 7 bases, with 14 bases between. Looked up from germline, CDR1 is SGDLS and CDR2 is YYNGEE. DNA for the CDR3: TGTGCCAGCAGCGGAGGCGGGATAGGGCAGCCCCAGCATTTT. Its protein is CASSGGGIGQPQHF.

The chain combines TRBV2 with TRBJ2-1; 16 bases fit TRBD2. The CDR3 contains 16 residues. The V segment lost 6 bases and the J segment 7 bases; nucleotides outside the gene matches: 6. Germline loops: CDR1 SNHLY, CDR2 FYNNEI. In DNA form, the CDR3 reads TGTGCCAGCAGGGGACTAGCGGGAGGGATTGGAAATGAGCAGTTCTTC. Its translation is CASRGLAGGIGNEQFF.

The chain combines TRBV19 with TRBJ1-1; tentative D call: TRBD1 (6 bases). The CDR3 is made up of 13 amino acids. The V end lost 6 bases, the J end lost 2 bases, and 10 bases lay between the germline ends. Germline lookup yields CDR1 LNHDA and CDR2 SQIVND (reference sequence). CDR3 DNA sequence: TGTGCCAGTAGGCGGACAGATAACACTGAAGCTTTCTTT. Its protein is CASRRTDNTEAFF.

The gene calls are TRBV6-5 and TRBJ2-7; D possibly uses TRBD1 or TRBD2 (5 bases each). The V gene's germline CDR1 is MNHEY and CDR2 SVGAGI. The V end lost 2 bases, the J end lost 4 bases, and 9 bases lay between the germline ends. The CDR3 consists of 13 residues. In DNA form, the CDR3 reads TGTGCCAGCAGTTACGGGGGAGAGTACGAGCAGTACTTC. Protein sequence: CASSYGGEYEQYF.

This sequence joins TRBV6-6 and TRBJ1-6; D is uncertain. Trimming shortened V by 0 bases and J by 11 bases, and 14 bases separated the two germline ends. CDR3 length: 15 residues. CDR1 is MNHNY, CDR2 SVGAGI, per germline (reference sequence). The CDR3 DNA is TGTGCCAGCAGTTACTCGATCCAGTCCTGGACACCCCTCCACTTT. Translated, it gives CASSYSIQSWTPLHF.

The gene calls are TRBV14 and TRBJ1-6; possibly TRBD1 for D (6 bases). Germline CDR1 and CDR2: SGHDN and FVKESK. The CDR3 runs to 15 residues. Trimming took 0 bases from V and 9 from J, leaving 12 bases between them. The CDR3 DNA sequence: TGTGCCAGCAGCCAAGAGAGGGGGGGTATTTCACCCCTCCACTTT. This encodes CASSQERGGISPLHF. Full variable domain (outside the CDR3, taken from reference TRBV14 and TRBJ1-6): EAGVTQFPSHSVIEKGQTVTLRCDPISGHDNLYWYRRVMGKEIKFLLHFVKESKQDESGMPNNRFLAERTGGTYSTLKVQPAELEDSGVYFCASSQERGGISPLHFGNGTRLTVT.